Detailed here is one TCR beta chain. The germline CDR1 and CDR2 sequences are SEHNR and FQNEAQ (reference sequence). Trimming took off 2 bases at V and 8 bases at J, with 15 bases between the two ends. The CDR3 totals 14 residues. The data belong to a study of shared clonotypes between healthy human individuals. Clones were sequenced by immunoSEQ multiplex PCR, and TCRdb holds only the in-frame ones, with some missing. The profile shows approximately 2.4 million clones, 90% to 96% of them singletons. The clonotype originates from a man aged 18 to 30 in good health. Input material: naive CD4+ T cells sorted from blood. Subset specified: CD45RA+ positively selected. V is TRBV7-9 and J is TRBJ1-2, with D possibly TRBD1 on 6 matching bases. The CDR3 loop reads CASSLTRGNEGYTF. Written as DNA, the CDR3 is TGTGCCAGCAGCTTAACGAGGGGGAATGAGGGCTACACCTTC.